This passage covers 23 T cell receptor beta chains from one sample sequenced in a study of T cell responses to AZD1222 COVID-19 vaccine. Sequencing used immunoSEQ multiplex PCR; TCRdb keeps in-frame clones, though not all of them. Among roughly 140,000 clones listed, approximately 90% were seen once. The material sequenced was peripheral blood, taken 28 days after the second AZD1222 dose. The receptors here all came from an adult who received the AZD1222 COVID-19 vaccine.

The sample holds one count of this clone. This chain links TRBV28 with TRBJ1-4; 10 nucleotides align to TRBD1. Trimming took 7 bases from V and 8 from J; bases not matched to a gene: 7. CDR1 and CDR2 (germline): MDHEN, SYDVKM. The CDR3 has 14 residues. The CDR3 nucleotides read TGTGCCAGCACCGAACCGACAGGGGGCGAAAAACTGTTTTTT. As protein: CASTEPTGGEKLFF.

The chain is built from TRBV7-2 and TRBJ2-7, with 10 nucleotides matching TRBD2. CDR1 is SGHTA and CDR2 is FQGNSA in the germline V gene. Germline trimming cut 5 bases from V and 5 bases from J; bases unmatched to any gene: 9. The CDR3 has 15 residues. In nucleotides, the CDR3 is TGTGCCAGCAGCCCGCCTAGCGGGGGACGGCACGAGCAGTACTTC. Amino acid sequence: CASSPPSGGRHEQYF.

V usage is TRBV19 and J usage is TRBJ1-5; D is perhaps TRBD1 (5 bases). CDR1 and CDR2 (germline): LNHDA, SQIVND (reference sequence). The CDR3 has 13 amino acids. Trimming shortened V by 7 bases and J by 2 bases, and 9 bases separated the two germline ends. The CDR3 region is CASKGKGNQPQHF. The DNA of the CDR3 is TGTGCCAGTAAGGGGAAGGGCAATCAGCCCCAGCATTTT.

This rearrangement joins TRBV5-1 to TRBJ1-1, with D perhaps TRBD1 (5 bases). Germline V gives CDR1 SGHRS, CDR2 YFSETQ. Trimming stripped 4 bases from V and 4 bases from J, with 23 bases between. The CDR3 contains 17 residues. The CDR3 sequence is CASSPRPSGTASTEAFF. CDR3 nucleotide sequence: TGCGCCAGCAGCCCCCGCCCGTCCGGGACGGCAAGCACTGAAGCTTTCTTT.

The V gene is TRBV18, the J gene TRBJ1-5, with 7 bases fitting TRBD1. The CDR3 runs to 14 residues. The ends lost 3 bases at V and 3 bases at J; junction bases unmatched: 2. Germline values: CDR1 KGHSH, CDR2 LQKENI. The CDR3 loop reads CASSPGTVNQPQHF. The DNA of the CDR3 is TGTGCCAGCTCACCCGGGACAGTCAATCAGCCCCAGCATTTT.

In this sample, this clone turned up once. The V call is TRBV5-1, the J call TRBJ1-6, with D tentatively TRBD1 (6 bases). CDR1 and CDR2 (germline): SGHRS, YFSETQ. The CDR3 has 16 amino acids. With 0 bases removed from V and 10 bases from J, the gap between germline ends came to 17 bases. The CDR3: CASSLALGGARSPLHF. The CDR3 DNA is TGCGCCAGCAGCTTGGCCCTGGGGGGGGCCAGGTCACCCCTCCACTTT.

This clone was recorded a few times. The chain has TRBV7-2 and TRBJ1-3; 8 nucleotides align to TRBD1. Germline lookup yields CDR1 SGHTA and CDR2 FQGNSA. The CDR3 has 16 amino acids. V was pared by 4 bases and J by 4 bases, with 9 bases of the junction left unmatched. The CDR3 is CASSSQTGVVGNTIYF. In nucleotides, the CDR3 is TGTGCCAGCAGCTCCCAGACAGGGGTGGTAGGAAACACCATATATTTT.

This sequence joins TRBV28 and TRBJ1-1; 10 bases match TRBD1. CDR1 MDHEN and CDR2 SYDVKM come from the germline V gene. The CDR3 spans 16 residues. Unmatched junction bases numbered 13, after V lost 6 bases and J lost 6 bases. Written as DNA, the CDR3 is TGTGCCAGCAGCCCTGGGACAGGGGCCCAAGCCGCTGAAGCTTTCTTT. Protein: CASSPGTGAQAAEAFF.

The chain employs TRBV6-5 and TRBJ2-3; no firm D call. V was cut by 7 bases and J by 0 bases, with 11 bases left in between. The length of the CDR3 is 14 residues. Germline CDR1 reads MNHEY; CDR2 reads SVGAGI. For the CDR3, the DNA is TGTGCCAGCATAGAAGGGTTAAGCACAGATACGCAGTATTTT. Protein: CASIEGLSTDTQYF.

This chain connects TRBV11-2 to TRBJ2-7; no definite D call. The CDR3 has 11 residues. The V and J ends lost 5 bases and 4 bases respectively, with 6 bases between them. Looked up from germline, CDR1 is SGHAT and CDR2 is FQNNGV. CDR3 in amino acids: CASSAQYEQYF. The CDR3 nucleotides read TGTGCCAGCAGCGCCCAATACGAGCAGTACTTC.

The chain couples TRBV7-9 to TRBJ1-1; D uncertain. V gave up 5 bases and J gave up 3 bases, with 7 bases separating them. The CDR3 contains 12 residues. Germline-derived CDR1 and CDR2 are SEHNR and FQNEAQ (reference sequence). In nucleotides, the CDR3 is TGTGCCAGCAGCCCGCTATACACTGAAGCTTTCTTT. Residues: CASSPLYTEAFF.

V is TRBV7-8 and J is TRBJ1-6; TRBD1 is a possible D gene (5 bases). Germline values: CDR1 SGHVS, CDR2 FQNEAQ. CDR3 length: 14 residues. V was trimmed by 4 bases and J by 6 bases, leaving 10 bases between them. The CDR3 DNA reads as TGTGCCAGCAGCTCCTATGACAGTAATTCACCCCTCCACTTT. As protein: CASSSYDSNSPLHF.

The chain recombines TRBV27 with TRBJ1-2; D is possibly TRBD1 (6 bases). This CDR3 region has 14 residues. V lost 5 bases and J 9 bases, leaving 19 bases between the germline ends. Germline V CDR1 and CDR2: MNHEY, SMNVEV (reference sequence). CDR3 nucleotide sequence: TGTGCCAGCAGTAAGGCTACAGGGCTGGAGAGCTACACCTTC. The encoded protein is CASSKATGLESYTF.

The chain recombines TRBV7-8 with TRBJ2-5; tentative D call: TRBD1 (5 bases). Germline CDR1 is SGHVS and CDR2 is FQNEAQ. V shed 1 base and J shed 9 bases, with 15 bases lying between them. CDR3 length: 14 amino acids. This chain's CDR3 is CASSLDDRYLSQYF. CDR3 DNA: TGTGCCAGCAGCTTAGACGACAGATACCTTTCCCAGTACTTC.

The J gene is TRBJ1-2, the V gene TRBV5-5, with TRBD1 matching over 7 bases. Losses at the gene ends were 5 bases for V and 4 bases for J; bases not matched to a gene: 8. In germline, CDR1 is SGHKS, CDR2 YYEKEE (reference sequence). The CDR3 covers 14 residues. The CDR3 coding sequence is TGTGCCAGCAGGCCCGGGACAGAGATCTATGGCTACACCTTC. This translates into CASRPGTEIYGYTF. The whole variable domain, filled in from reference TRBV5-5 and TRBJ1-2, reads DAGVTQSPTHLIKTRGQQVTLRCSPISGHKSVSWYQQVLGQGPQFIFQYYEKEERGRGNFPDRFSARQFPNYSSELNVNALLLGDSALYLCASRPGTEIYGYTFGSGTRLTVV.

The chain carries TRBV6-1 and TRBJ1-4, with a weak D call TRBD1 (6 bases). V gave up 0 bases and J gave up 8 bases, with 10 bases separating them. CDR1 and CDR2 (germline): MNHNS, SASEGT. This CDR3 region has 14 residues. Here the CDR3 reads CASSEAVRGEKLFF. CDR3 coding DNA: TGTGCCAGCAGTGAAGCGGTGAGGGGGGAAAAACTGTTTTTT.

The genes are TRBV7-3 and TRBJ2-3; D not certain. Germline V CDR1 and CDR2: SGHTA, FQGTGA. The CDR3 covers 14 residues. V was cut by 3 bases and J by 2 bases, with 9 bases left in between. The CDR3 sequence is CASSFRTHTDTQYF. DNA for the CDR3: TGTGCCAGCAGCTTTAGGACCCACACAGATACGCAGTATTTT. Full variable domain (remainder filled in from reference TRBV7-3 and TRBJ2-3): GAGVSQTPSNKVTEKGKYVELRCDPISGHTALYWYRQSLGQGPEFLIYFQGTGAADDSGLPNDRFFAVRPEGSVSTLKIQRTERGDSAVYLCASSFRTHTDTQYFGPGTRLTVL.

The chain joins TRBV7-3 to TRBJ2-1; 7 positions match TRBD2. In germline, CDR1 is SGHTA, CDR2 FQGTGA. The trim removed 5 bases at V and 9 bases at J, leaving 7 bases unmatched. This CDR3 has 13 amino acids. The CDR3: CASSPEPGGEQFF. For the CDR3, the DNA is TGTGCCAGCAGCCCGGAACCGGGGGGTGAGCAGTTCTTC.

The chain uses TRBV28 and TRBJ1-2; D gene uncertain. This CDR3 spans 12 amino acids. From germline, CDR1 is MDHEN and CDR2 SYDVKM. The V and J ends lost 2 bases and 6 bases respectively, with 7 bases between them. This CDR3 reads CASSLQVNGYTF. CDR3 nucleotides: TGTGCCAGCAGTTTACAGGTGAATGGCTACACCTTC.

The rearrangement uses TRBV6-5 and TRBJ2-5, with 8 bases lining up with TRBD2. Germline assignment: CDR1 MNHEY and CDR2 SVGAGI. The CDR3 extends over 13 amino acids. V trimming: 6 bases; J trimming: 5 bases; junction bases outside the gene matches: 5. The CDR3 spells CASRFGREETQYF. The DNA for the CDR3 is TGTGCCAGCAGGTTCGGGAGGGAGGAGACCCAGTACTTC.

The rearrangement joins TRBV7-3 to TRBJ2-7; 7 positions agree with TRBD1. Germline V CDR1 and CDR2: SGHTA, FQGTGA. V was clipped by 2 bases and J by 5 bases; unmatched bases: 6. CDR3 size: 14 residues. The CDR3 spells CASSLSTGSDEQYF. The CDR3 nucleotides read TGTGCCAGCAGCTTATCGACAGGGTCCGACGAGCAGTACTTC.

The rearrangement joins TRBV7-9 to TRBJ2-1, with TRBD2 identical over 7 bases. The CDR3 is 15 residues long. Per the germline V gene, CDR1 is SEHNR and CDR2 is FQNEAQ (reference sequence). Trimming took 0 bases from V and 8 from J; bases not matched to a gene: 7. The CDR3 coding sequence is TGTGCCAGCAGCTTAGCGGGGGGGTCTGAGGATGAGCAGTTCTTC. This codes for CASSLAGGSEDEQFF.

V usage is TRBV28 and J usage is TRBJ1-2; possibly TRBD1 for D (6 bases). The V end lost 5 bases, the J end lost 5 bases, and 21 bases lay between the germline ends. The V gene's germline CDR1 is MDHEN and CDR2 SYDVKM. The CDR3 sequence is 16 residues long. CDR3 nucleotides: TGTGCCAGCAGTCGGGGGCCGGCAGGCGCCTTGTATGGCTACACCTTC. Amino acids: CASSRGPAGALYGYTF.